These 8 T cell receptor beta chains were sequenced from one sample in a study of CD8 T cell repertoires and HIV-1 epitope variants. These receptors are not linked to any known antigen. Clones were sequenced by immunoSEQ multiplex PCR, and TCRdb holds only the in-frame ones, with some missing. The repertoire consists of roughly 5,800 clones, with roughly 60% occurring once and the leading ten covering around 40%. Sequenced sample: cultured CD8+ T cells derived from PBMCs. These receptors were taken from a male donor with HIV.

This clone was recorded a few times. The chain employs TRBV4-2 and TRBJ1-1, with D tentatively TRBD1 (6 bases). The CDR3 is 18 residues long. Germline loops: CDR1 LGHNA, CDR2 YNFKEQ. V lost 0 bases, J lost 0 bases, and 17 bases lay in between. The CDR3 reads CASSQEGWGAPMNTEAFF. The CDR3 DNA reads as TGTGCCAGCAGCCAAGAAGGTTGGGGGGCGCCCATGAACACTGAAGCTTTCTTT.

V gene TRBV11-3 combines with J gene TRBJ2-1; no clear D. Germline-derived CDR1 and CDR2 are SGHNT and YENEEA. The CDR3 extends over 12 amino acids. V was clipped by 1 base and J by 10 bases, with 8 bases between them. The chain's CDR3 is CASSLGDTEQFF. The CDR3 DNA is TGTGCCAGCAGCTTAGGAGACACAGAGCAGTTCTTC.

The chain employs TRBV18 and TRBJ2-7; D unclear. The CDR3 totals 13 residues. V lost 2 bases to trimming and J lost 0 bases, with 5 bases between them. The germline V gene has CDR1 KGHSH and CDR2 LQKENI. For the CDR3, the DNA is TGTGCCAGCTCACCAGAGGCCTCCTACGAGCAGTACTTC. Its protein is CASSPEASYEQYF.

The chain couples TRBV27 to TRBJ1-1; no definite D call. With 3 bases removed from V and 1 base from J, the gap between germline ends came to 9 bases. The CDR3 loop spans 14 amino acids. CDR1 is MNHEY, CDR2 SMNVEV, per germline (reference sequence). The CDR3 loop is CASSLERANTEAFF. In DNA form, the CDR3 reads TGTGCCAGCAGTTTGGAAAGGGCGAACACTGAAGCTTTCTTT.

The table lists this clone with a few counts. The chain couples TRBV13 to TRBJ1-1; TRBD1 matches at 12 bases. Germline V CDR1 and CDR2: PRHDT, FYEKMQ (reference sequence). V lost 4 bases, J lost 4 bases, and 4 bases stayed unmatched. The CDR3 has 15 amino acids. The DNA of the CDR3 is TGTGCCAGCAGCTCGGGACAGGGGGCGGGCACTGAAGCTTTCTTT. This translates into CASSSGQGAGTEAFF.

The chain is built from TRBV5-6 and TRBJ2-7, with TRBD2 as a possible D gene (6 bases). This CDR3 is 13 amino acids long. The V and J ends lost 7 bases and 2 bases respectively, with 13 bases between them. From germline, CDR1 is SGHDT and CDR2 YYEEEE. CDR3 bases: TGTGCCAGCGGGAGGCTCTCGCCCTACGAGCAGTACTTC. It encodes CASGRLSPYEQYF.

V usage is TRBV6-4 and J usage is TRBJ1-1; D not resolved. Trimming removed 0 bases at V and 4 bases at J, with 6 bases between. Germline assignment: CDR1 MRHNA and CDR2 SNTAGT. The CDR3 is made up of 13 amino acids. The CDR3 loop is CASSDSGSTEAFF. CDR3 DNA sequence: TGTGCCAGCAGTGACTCGGGGAGCACTGAAGCTTTCTTT.

In its sample, this clone was seen a few times. The chain links TRBV9 to TRBJ2-2; D is uncertain. The CDR3 spans 15 residues. Trimming shortened V by 7 bases and J by 1 base, and 14 bases separated the two germline ends. Germline V gene data show CDR1 as SGDLS and CDR2 as YYNGEE. This CDR3 is CASSEGFWNTGELFF. In nucleotides, the CDR3 is TGTGCCAGCTCGGAAGGGTTCTGGAACACCGGGGAGCTGTTTTTT.